Following are 18 T cell receptor beta chains from one sample sequenced in a study of T cell repertoires in cytomegalovirus infection. One entry per CDR3 protein, called by TCRdb with MiXCR from the reads. The table shows approximately 500,000 distinct CDR3 sequences, with more than 25% occurring only once. Sequences were obtained from PBMCs. The receptors were sampled from a human donor in good health (CMV status not recorded). Some clones in this sample may be carry-over from other donors' samples.

The table lists this clonotype with many counts. The chain uses TRBV7-2 and TRBJ1-5, with D possibly TRBD1 on 5 matching bases. The germline V and J ends were trimmed by 3 bases and 6 bases, with 12 bases remaining between them. The CDR3 has 14 amino acids. CDR1 is SGHTA and CDR2 is FQGNSA in the germline V gene. The CDR3 here is CASSFKGHGQPQHF. The CDR3, as DNA: TGTGCCAGCAGCTTTAAGGGGCATGGTCAGCCCCAGCATTTT.

This chain joins TRBV27 and TRBJ2-3; 11 bases align to TRBD2. The CDR3 is 16 amino acids. V shed 5 bases, J shed 1 base, and the junction held 5 bases outside the gene matches. Looked up from germline, CDR1 is MNHEY and CDR2 is SMNVEV (reference sequence). The DNA of the CDR3 is TGTGCCAGCAGTATCCTTAGCGGGAGGGGCACAGATACGCAGTATTTT. As protein: CASSILSGRGTDTQYF.

The chain carries TRBV27 and TRBJ1-5; D is ambiguous. The CDR3 is 14 amino acids. CDR1 is MNHEY and CDR2 is SMNVEV in the germline V gene (reference sequence). V lost 4 bases to trimming and J lost 7 bases, with 14 bases between them. The CDR3, as DNA: TGTGCCAGCAGTTCGACCTCTTCAGTGCAGCCCCAGCATTTT. Translating it yields CASSSTSSVQPQHF.

The chain uses TRBV7-2 and TRBJ1-3; D is possibly TRBD1 (5 bases). The CDR3 has 16 amino acids. Germline V lookup: CDR1 SGHTA, CDR2 FQGNSA. V was trimmed by 2 bases and J by 0 bases, leaving 11 bases between them. The CDR3 DNA sequence: TGTGCCAGCAGCTTACAACAGGCCAACTCTGGAAACACCATATATTTT. Protein sequence: CASSLQQANSGNTIYF.

This chain links TRBV4-1 with TRBJ1-4; D unclear. The ends were cut back, 0 bases at V and 1 base at J, with 9 bases in the middle. The CDR3 length is 16 residues. The germline V gene has CDR1 MGHRA and CDR2 YSYEKL. The CDR3: CASSQDLGLTNEKLFF. CDR3 coding DNA: TGCGCCAGCAGCCAAGATCTCGGGCTAACTAATGAAAAACTGTTTTTT.

This clonotype was recorded a few times. This rearrangement joins TRBV12-3 or TRBV12-4 to TRBJ2-4; D perhaps matches TRBD2 (5 bases). V shed 2 bases and J shed 8 bases, with 10 bases lying between them. This CDR3 comprises 13 residues. The CDR3 protein is CASSLWEPDIQYF. The CDR3, as DNA: TGTGCCAGCAGTTTATGGGAGCCGGACATTCAGTACTTC.

The chain recombines TRBV11-3 with TRBJ2-7, with a weak D call TRBD1 (5 bases). The CDR3 runs 13 residues. In germline, CDR1 is SGHNT, CDR2 YENEEA. Trimming stripped 2 bases from V and 4 bases from J, with 9 bases between. The CDR3 reads CASSLTQGYEQYF. The CDR3 coding sequence is TGTGCCAGCAGCTTAACTCAGGGTTACGAGCAGTACTTC.

CDR3 amino acids: CASSLVGGTQGEQFF. CDR3 nucleotides: TGTGCCAGCAGCTTAGTGGGCGGGACCCAGGGTGAGCAGTTCTTC. The chain is built from TRBV7-2 and TRBJ2-1, with D maybe TRBD2 (6 bases). Deletions cut 1 base from V and 9 bases from J, with 16 bases between. The germline CDR1 and CDR2 sequences are SGHTA and FQGNSA. The CDR3 spans 15 residues.

This clonotype came up many times. The germline gene is not matched at one end of the junction; a read error may be the cause. J is TRBJ1-1 and V is TRBV12-3 or TRBV12-4, with D possibly matching TRBD1 (5 bases). The CDR3 is 14 amino acids. CDR3 bases: TGTGCCAGCAGCTTAGGTGGGGCGAACACTGAAGCTTTCTTT. Translation gives CASSLGGANTEAFF.

This clonotype occurred a few times. The rearrangement links TRBV18 to TRBJ1-1; TRBD1 matches at 7 bases. The germline V gene encodes CDR1 KGHSH and CDR2 LQKENI. The CDR3 is 13 residues long. Losses at the gene ends were 3 bases for V and 9 bases for J; bases not matched to a gene: 7. The CDR3 here is CASSPSRDSKAFF. The CDR3 DNA reads as TGTGCCAGCTCACCGAGCCGGGACAGTAAAGCTTTCTTT.

The sample holds many counts of this clonotype. The V call is TRBV7-2, the J call TRBJ1-4, with a possible D match to TRBD1 (5 bases). The CDR3 is made up of 16 amino acids. In germline, CDR1 is SGHTA, CDR2 FQGNSA. V lost 5 bases and J 4 bases, leaving 17 bases between the germline ends. The CDR3 region has the DNA TGTGCCAGCAGCCTCCTCGGCCTGGGGGGTAATGAAAAACTGTTTTTT. This codes for CASSLLGLGGNEKLFF.

A few counts support this clonotype. The J gene is TRBJ1-2, the V gene TRBV12-3 or TRBV12-4; 8 nucleotides match TRBD1. With 5 bases clipped from V and 7 bases from J, the junction kept 3 bases outside the gene matches. The CDR3 has 12 amino acids. CDR3 DNA: TGTGCCAGCAGTGGACAGGGAGGTGGCTACACCTTC. It specifies CASSGQGGGYTF.

This clonotype came up many times. V and J are TRBV7-8 and TRBJ2-1; 9 bases line up with TRBD1. Germline V CDR1 and CDR2: SGHVS, FQNEAQ. Trimming cost V 6 bases and J 4 bases; bases outside gene matches: 7. The length of the CDR3 is 15 residues. The chain's CDR3 is CASSGTGNKYNEQFF. The CDR3, as DNA: TGTGCCAGCAGTGGGACAGGGAATAAATACAATGAGCAGTTCTTC.

This chain uses TRBV2 with TRBJ2-2; D perhaps matches TRBD2 (6 bases). Germline assignment: CDR1 SNHLY and CDR2 FYNNEI. The V end was cut by 6 bases, the J end by 3 bases, with 11 bases between. The CDR3 extends over 14 amino acids. The CDR3 nucleotides read TGTGCCAGCAGAGGACTAATATACACCGGGGAGCTGTTTTTT. Protein: CASRGLIYTGELFF. Looking up the rest from reference TRBV2 and TRBJ2-2 gives the full variable domain: EPEVTQTPSHQVTQMGQEVILRCVPISNHLYFYWYRQILGQKVEFLVSFYNNEISEKSEIFDDQFSVERPDGSNFTLKIRSTKLEDSAMYFCASRGLIYTGELFFGEGSRLTVL.

The V call is TRBV5-5, the J call TRBJ1-6; D unresolved. This CDR3 is 17 amino acids long. Trimming removed 1 base from V and 10 bases from J, with 21 bases in between. Germline V gives CDR1 SGHKS, CDR2 YYEKEE (reference sequence). In nucleotides, the CDR3 is TGTGCCAGCAGCTTGTTCTCTATGGCGCGAGAGGGCTCACCCCTCCACTTT. Protein sequence: CASSLFSMAREGSPLHF. Complete variable domain (other parts from reference TRBV5-5 and TRBJ1-6): DAGVTQSPTHLIKTRGQQVTLRCSPISGHKSVSWYQQVLGQGPQFIFQYYEKEERGRGNFPDRFSARQFPNYSSELNVNALLLGDSALYLCASSLFSMAREGSPLHFGNGTRLTVT.

This clonotype was observed many times. The chain couples TRBV7-9 to TRBJ2-1; 7 bases are a match to TRBD2. CDR1 SEHNR and CDR2 FQNEAQ come from the germline V gene (reference sequence). V gave up 5 bases and J gave up 8 bases; unmatched junction bases: 15. The CDR3 has 16 amino acids. CDR3 protein: CASSKLTSMLVDEQFF. The CDR3 DNA reads TGTGCCAGCAGCAAACTGACTAGCATGCTGGTGGATGAGCAGTTCTTC.

DNA of the CDR3: TGCAGTGCTAGAGAGGGATGGAGCCGGAATCAGCCCCAGCATTTT. Residues: CSAREGWSRNQPQHF. This chain links TRBV20-1 with TRBJ1-5, with D uncertain. V lost 0 bases, J lost 4 bases, and 13 bases lay in between. This CDR3 is 15 amino acids long. Germline assignment: CDR1 DFQATT and CDR2 SNEGSKA (reference sequence).

This clonotype was detected only a few times. The chain links TRBV12-3 or TRBV12-4 to TRBJ2-5, with D possibly called TRBD1 or TRBD2 (6 bases each). The CDR3 is made up of 14 amino acids. V was trimmed by 3 bases and J by 1 base, leaving 9 bases between them. This CDR3 is CASSFRGGQETQYF. CDR3 sequence (DNA): TGTGCCAGCAGTTTCAGGGGAGGCCAAGAGACCCAGTACTTC.